The clone carrying this T cell receptor beta chain appeared a few times. Its cognate antigen is unknown. These data are taken from a study of T cell repertoires in cytomegalovirus infection. Germline CDR1 and CDR2: GTSNPN and SVGIG (reference sequence). This CDR3 has 12 amino acids. Trimming pared 4 bases from V and 1 base from J, leaving 7 bases between. TCRdb processed the reads anew with MiXCR; each CDR3 protein has one entry. In the table there are fewer than 550,000 distinct CDR3 sequences, over 9% of which are singletons. Overall study results and limits: The cumulative frequency of public TCR beta families identified carriers of CMV plus the relevant HLA.

V usage is TRBV30 and J usage is TRBJ1-2; D remains unclear. Material: PBMCs. This clonotype was obtained from a human donor in good health (CMV status not recorded). Some clones in this sample may be carry-over from other donors' samples. The CDR3 DNA is TGTGCCTGGAACCGGCATAACTATGGCTACACCTTC. Protein product: CAWNRHNYGYTF.